Here is one T cell receptor beta chain with its context. Trimming took 6 bases from V and 11 from J; bases not matched to a gene: 4. The CDR3 totals 11 residues. This entry is derived from a study of sequential checkpoint blockade in melanoma. Overall study context: After both sequences, patients received maintenance nivolumab.

Specified treatment: randomized to nivolumab then ipilimumab (arm A) or the reverse (arm B). Profiling relied on immunoSEQ multiplex PCR, and the TCRdb table lists in-frame clones only, not all of them. This table holds about 13,000 clones, about 21% found once. The TCR was taken from a human donor with melanoma. The sample here was tumor tissue (inferred from file names), taken from a patient given nivolumab and ipilimumab in sequence. The chain carries TRBV6-7 and TRBJ2-1, with 7 bases identical to TRBD1. TRBV6-7 qualifies as an ORF whose function is uncertain. CDR3 residues: CASRRQGQQFF. Here the CDR3 DNA reads TGTGCCAGCAGACGACAGGGTCAGCAGTTCTTC.